This T cell receptor beta chain was found in a study of blood T cell repertoires in COVID-19. The CDR3 is 13 residues long. Germline V CDR1 and CDR2: SQVTM, ANQGSEA. Trimming stripped 6 bases from V and 2 bases from J, with 11 bases between. Measured with immunoSEQ multiplex PCR; TCRdb has only the in-frame clones, and not every one. The data show some 260,000 clones, under 90% seen once. This clonotype was obtained from a man aged 30 to 45 with acute COVID-19. The source material was PBMCs or T cells enriched from blood (not recorded which). The chain joins TRBV29-1 to TRBJ1-5, with D hard to call. CDR3 nucleotides: TGCAGCGTGGGAGACGGCCGCAATCAGCCCCAGCATTTT. This gives the protein CSVGDGRNQPQHF.